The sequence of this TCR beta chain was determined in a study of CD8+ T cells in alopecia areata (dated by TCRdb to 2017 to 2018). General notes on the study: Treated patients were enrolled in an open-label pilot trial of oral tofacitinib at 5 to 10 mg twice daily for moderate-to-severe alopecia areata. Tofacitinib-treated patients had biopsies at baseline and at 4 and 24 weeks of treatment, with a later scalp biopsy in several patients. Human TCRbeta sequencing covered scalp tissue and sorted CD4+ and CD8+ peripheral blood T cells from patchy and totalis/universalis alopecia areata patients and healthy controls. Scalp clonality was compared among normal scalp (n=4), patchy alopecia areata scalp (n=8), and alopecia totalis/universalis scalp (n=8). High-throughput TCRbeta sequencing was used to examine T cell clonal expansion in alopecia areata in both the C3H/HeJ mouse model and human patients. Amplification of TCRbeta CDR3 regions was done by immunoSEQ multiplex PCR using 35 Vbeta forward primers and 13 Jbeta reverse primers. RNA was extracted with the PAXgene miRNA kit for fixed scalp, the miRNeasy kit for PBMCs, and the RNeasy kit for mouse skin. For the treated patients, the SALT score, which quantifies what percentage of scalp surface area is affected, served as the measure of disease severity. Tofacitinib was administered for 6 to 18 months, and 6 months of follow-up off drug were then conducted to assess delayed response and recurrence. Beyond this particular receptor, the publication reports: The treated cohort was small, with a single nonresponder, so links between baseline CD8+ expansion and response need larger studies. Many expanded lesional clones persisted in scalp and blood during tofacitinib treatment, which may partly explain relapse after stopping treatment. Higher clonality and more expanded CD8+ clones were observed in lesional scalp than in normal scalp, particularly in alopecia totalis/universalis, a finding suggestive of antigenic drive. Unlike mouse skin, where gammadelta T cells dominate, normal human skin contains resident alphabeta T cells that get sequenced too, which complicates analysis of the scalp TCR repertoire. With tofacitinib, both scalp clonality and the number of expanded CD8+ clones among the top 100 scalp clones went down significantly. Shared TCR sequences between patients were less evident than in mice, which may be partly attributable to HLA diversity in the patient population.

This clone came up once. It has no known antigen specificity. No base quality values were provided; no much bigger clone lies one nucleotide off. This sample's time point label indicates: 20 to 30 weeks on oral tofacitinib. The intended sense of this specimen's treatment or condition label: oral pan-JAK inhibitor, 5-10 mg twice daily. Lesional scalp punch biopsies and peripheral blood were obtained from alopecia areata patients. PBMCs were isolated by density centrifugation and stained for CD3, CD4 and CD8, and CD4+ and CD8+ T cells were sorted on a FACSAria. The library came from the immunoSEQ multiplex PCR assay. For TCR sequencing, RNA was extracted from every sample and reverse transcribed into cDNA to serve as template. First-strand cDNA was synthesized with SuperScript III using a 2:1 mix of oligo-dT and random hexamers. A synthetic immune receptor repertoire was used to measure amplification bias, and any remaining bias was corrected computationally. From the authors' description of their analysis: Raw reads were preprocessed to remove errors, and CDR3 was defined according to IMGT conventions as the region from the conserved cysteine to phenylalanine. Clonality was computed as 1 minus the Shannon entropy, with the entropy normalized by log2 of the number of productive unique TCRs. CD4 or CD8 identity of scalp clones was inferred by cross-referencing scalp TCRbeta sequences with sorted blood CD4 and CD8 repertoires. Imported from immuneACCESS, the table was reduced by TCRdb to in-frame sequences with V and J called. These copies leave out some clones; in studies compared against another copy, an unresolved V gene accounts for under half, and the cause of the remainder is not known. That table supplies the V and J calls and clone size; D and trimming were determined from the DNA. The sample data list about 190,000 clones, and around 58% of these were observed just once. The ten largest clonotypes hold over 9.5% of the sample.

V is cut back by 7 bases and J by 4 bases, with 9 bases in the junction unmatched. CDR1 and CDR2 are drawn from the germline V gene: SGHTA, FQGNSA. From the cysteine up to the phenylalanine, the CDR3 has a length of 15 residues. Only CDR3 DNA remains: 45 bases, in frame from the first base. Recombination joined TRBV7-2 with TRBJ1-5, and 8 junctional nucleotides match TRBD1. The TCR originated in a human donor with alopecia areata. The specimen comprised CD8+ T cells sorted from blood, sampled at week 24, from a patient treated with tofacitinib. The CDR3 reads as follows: CASTTSDRENQPQHF. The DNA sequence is TGTGCCAGCACCACCTCGGACAGGGAGAATCAGCCCCAGCATTTT.